This TCR beta chain was profiled in a study of early T cells in non-severe SARS-CoV-2 infection. Across the study: Bulk RNA isolated from unsorted whole blood underwent sequencing; chains were not paired.

Overall study findings and caveats: VDJdb matching skewed toward anti-spike CD8 responses, missing private and CD4 specificities.

CDR3 length: 16 amino acids. V dropped 5 bases and J dropped 4; count of bases not matched to a gene: 10. Attached unique molecular identifiers marked individual cDNA molecules. TCRdb ran MiXCR on the 5' RACE reads and lists one entry per CDR3 protein. The table lists around 44,000 distinct CDR3 sequences, roughly 7.7% of them singletons. On this clonotype: Its specificity is not known.

The sequencing input was whole blood. This chain connects TRBV12-3 or TRBV12-4 to TRBJ2-7, with 11 nucleotides matching TRBD1. This TCR was recovered from an adult who was a healthcare worker with PCR-confirmed SARS-CoV-2 infection or an uninfected control (not recorded which). Here the CDR3 reads CASSPPRGQGAYEQYF. In DNA form, the CDR3 reads TGTGCCAGCAGTCCCCCCAGAGGACAGGGGGCTTACGAGCAGTACTTC.